Presented here are 10 T cell receptor beta chains from one specimen sequenced in a study of identical twins. MiXCR, run by TCRdb on the 5' RACE reads, gives a single entry per CDR3 protein. This table has under 500,000 distinct CDR3 sequences, over 11% appearing once. The data also belong to a second study, concerning yellow fever vaccine responses in identical twins.

The sequencing sample was made of CD4+ T cells sorted from blood. These receptors all stem from a woman aged 18-29 years in good health.

J is TRBJ2-5 and V is TRBV12-3 or TRBV12-4, with D unresolved. The V and J ends lost 2 bases and 4 bases respectively, with 8 bases between them. The CDR3 consists of 13 residues. As DNA, the CDR3 is TGTGCCAGCAGTTTAACGCGGCGAGAGACCCAGTACTTC. Translating it yields CASSLTRRETQYF.

Worth noting for this clonotype: The germline gene is not matched at one end of the junction; a read error may be the cause. This chain links TRBV3-1 with TRBJ2-7, with no clear D. CDR1 and CDR2 (germline): LGHDT, YNNKEL (reference sequence). CDR3 size: 12 residues. CDR3 sequence (DNA): TGTGCCAGCAGCCAAAACTTCTACCAGCAGTACTTC. It codes for CASSQNFYQQYF.

The table lists this clonotype with many counts. V usage is TRBV5-1 and J usage is TRBJ2-1; 12 bases are shared with TRBD2. The CDR3 has 16 amino acids. Trimming cost V 0 bases and J 7 bases; bases outside gene matches: 5. Per the germline V gene, CDR1 is SGHRS and CDR2 is YFSETQ. As DNA, the CDR3 is TGCGCCAGCAGCTTGGCCCTAGCGGGAGGGAGGAATGAGCAGTTCTTC. It encodes CASSLALAGGRNEQFF.

This clonotype was picked up a small number of times. The chain employs TRBV7-9 and TRBJ2-7; 7 bases map to TRBD1. Germline assignment: CDR1 SEHNR and CDR2 FQNEAQ (reference sequence). The trim removed 3 bases at V and 5 bases at J, leaving 4 bases unmatched. The CDR3 spans 13 residues. The CDR3 here is CASSFRDRDEQYF. The CDR3 coding sequence is TGTGCCAGCAGCTTCCGAGACAGGGACGAGCAGTACTTC.

This clonotype was seen only a few times. CDR3 nucleotide sequence: TGCAGTGCTAGAAAGACTAGCGGGAGCAATGAGCAGTTCTTC. Protein product: CSARKTSGSNEQFF. This chain links TRBV20-1 with TRBJ2-1, with TRBD2 identical over 12 bases. Germline V CDR1 and CDR2: DFQATT, SNEGSKA (reference sequence). J gave up 6 bases and V 2 bases, and 2 bases lay outside the gene matches. This CDR3 contains 14 residues.

This clonotype was seen repeatedly, ten times or more. The chain joins TRBV7-2 to TRBJ2-4; D is perhaps TRBD2 (6 bases). Deletions cut 5 bases from V and 6 bases from J, with 14 bases between. The length of the CDR3 is 14 residues. Germline V gene sequence: CDR1 SGHTA, CDR2 FQGNSA. CDR3 in amino acids: CASSPRDSGNIQYF. The CDR3 DNA follows: TGTGCCAGCAGCCCCAGGGACTCCGGAAACATTCAGTACTTC.

The genes are TRBV19 and TRBJ2-2; D tentatively fits TRBD1 or TRBD2 (5 bases each). Germline-derived CDR1 and CDR2 are LNHDA and SQIVND (reference sequence). V was pared by 4 bases and J by 4 bases, with 16 bases between. The CDR3 extends over 16 amino acids. CDR3 in amino acids: CASSKPGTQPTGELFF. The CDR3 bases are TGTGCCAGTAGTAAACCAGGGACGCAACCCACCGGGGAGCTGTTTTTT.

The chain has TRBV7-9 and TRBJ1-2, with D perhaps matching TRBD1 (6 bases). The CDR3 runs 15 residues. The V gene lost 0 bases and the J gene lost 5 bases, with 13 bases spanning the gap. Germline assignment: CDR1 SEHNR and CDR2 FQNEAQ (reference sequence). The CDR3 coding sequence is TGTGCCAGCAGCTTAGCGGGAACAGGGCCTTATGGCTACACCTTC. This codes for CASSLAGTGPYGYTF.

V gene TRBV20-1 combines with J gene TRBJ2-3; possibly TRBD2 for D (7 bases). CDR3 length equals 12 residues. V was cut by 6 bases and J by 6 bases, with 13 bases left in between. From germline, CDR1 is DFQATT and CDR2 SNEGSKA (reference sequence). CDR3 sequence reads: CSATRGGDTQYF. In nucleotides, the CDR3 is TGCAGTGCGACCAGGGGAGGGGATACGCAGTATTTT.

This clonotype was detected many times. In DNA, the CDR3 is TGTGCCAGCAGCCAGGGGAGAGATACGCAGTATTTT. Its translation: CASSQGRDTQYF. The chain has TRBV6-5 and TRBJ2-3; D is possibly TRBD1 (6 bases). This CDR3 comprises 12 residues. Germline V gene lookup returns CDR1 MNHEY and CDR2 SVGAGI. Trimming took 6 bases from V and 5 from J, leaving 9 bases between them.